This T cell receptor (beta chain) was retrieved from a study of blood T cell repertoires in COVID-19 (TCRdb year 2020). In the study overall: Samples from collaborators originated in the United States, Italy and Spain and spanned both the acute and convalescent phases of COVID-19. The prospective study material was composed of cDNA or gDNA derived from T cells, B-cell-depleted T cells, or PBMCs. Subjects who had been exposed to COVID-19, were actively infected with it, or had recovered from it provided the deeply sampled blood TCRbeta repertoires that made up the dataset. The repertoires were released in a freely available public database intended as a resource for research on the immune response to SARS-CoV-2. Samples were obtained from the ongoing ImmuneRACE study (first 160 participants) and from some 1,300 subjects provided by 6 global collaborators. Nearly every sample came with metadata listing a de-identified subject ID, COVID-19 status, age in years and sex. HLA class I and class II types, where available, came from metadata supplied by the sample provider rather than from assay-based typing.

Collaborating institutions collected whole blood in K2EDTA tubes following their own protocols. Collaborator samples were shipped for TCRbeta analysis as frozen whole blood, isolated PBMCs, or DNA extracted from either sample type. Worth noting for this clone: Its binding antigen is unknown. Within one base of it there is no much larger clone, and no base qualities were kept.

TCRbeta CDR3 regions were amplified from genomic DNA by means of the immunoSEQ Assay, a bias-controlled multiplex PCR. In the authors' own workflow: The number of nucleated cells in each sample was estimated from the amplification of reference gene primers within the assay. Sequence reads were collapsed and filtered to measure the absolute abundance of every unique TCRbeta CDR3 rearrangement. For each sample, productive Simpson clonality was calculated as the square root of Simpson's diversity index over productive rearrangements. TCRdb took this table from immuneACCESS and kept in-frame rearrangements with V and J called. Such tables lack part of the clones; where checked against another copy, unresolved V genes explain under half of the gap, and the rest is unexplained. The V and J calls and the clone size are those of that table, but D and trimming were determined from the DNA. The sample contains 120,000 or so clones, more than 70% of them found a single time. In total, the top ten clones hold approximately 5.8% of the sample.

Beyond this particular receptor, the publication reports: The quantity of clinical and demographic metadata differed by source and by participant and was supplied without curation.

Trimming takes 5 bases off V and 4 bases off J; junction bases not matched to a gene: 4. From a lookup of the germline V gene (reference sequence), CDR1 and CDR2 are LNHDA and SQIVND. CDR3 length: 13 amino acids, cysteine to phenylalanine. Only the CDR3 region is kept as DNA, spanning 39 bases read in frame from base 1. The chain is made from TRBV19 and TRBJ1-1, with 7 junctional bases fitting TRBD1. This sequence originates from a man older than 75 with active or convalescent COVID-19. The sequenced material came from peripheral blood. The DNA reads TGTGCCAGTAGTGCTACAGGGGCCACTGAAGCTTTCTTT. Translated, this gives CASSATGATEAFF.